The 4 T cell receptor beta chains below all came from one sample that was sequenced in a study of shared clonotypes between healthy human individuals. Sequenced by immunoSEQ multiplex PCR; TCRdb stores in-frame clones only, minus some. In the table there are roughly 1,100,000 clones, more than 65% of which are singletons. Sample: memory CD4+ T cells sorted from blood. The subset is: CD45RA-negative fraction. The receptors were gathered from a man in his late teens or twenties in good health.

This clone occurred a few times. V is TRBV27 and J is TRBJ1-1, with a weak D call TRBD1 (5 bases). This CDR3 is built from 15 residues. V was pared by 6 bases and J by 4 bases, with 18 bases between. Germline-derived CDR1 and CDR2 are MNHEY and SMNVEV (reference sequence). The CDR3 is CASRDPGRFSTEAFF. CDR3 nucleotides: TGTGCCAGCAGAGATCCGGGACGGTTTAGCACTGAAGCTTTCTTT.

The chain combines TRBV6-1 with TRBJ2-7, with TRBD2 identical over 8 bases. Germline trimming cut 6 bases from V and 12 bases from J; bases unmatched to any gene: 19. The germline CDR1 and CDR2 sequences are MNHNS and SASEGT. The CDR3 is made up of 15 amino acids. CDR3 protein: CASRDGAGARRAWYF. The CDR3 DNA reads as TGTGCCAGCAGGGACGGAGCGGGAGCACGGAGAGCGTGGTACTTC.

This sequence joins TRBV9 and TRBJ1-2, with 7 bases aligning to TRBD1. The germline V gene has CDR1 SGDLS and CDR2 YYNGEE. This CDR3 is built from 14 residues. The ends lost 0 bases at V and 6 bases at J; junction bases unmatched: 5. The DNA of the CDR3 is TGTGCCAGCAGCGTAGCGACAGGGAAGAATGGCTACACCTTC. Protein: CASSVATGKNGYTF.

The gene calls are TRBV27 and TRBJ2-2, with TRBD2 matching 13 bases. V shed 5 bases, J shed 4 bases, and the junction held 4 bases outside the gene matches. Germline CDR1 reads MNHEY; CDR2 reads SMNVEV (reference sequence). The CDR3 sequence is 16 residues long. CDR3 nucleotides: TGTGCCAGCAGTCACACTAGCGGGGGGGCCACCGGGGAGCTGTTTTTT. As protein: CASSHTSGGATGELFF.